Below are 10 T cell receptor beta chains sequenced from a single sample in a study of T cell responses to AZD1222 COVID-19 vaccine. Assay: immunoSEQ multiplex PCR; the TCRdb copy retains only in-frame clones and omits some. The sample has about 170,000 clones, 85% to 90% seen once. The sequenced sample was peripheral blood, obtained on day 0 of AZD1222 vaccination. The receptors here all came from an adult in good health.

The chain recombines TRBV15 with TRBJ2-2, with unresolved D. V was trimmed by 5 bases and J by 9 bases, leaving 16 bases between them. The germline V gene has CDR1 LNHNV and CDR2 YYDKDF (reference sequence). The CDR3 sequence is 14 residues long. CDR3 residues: CATSVEIGIRELFF. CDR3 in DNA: TGTGCCACCAGCGTAGAGATCGGAATACGGGAGCTGTTTTTT.

For the CDR3, the DNA is TGTGCCAGCAGCTTAGGAACGACAGGTGAAGAAGCTTTCTTT. Protein product: CASSLGTTGEEAFF. The chain combines TRBV7-9 with TRBJ1-1; D may be TRBD1 (6 bases). Trimming removed 1 base at V and 8 bases at J, with 14 bases between. This CDR3 spans 14 amino acids. CDR1 and CDR2 (germline): SEHNR, FQNEAQ (reference sequence).

The CDR3 sequence: CAWSVQGDYGYTF. The CDR3 DNA reads TGTGCCTGGAGTGTTCAGGGAGACTATGGCTACACCTTC. The chain couples TRBV30 to TRBJ1-2, with D tentatively TRBD1 (5 bases). V was clipped by 0 bases and J by 3 bases, with 8 bases between them. The CDR3 loop spans 13 amino acids. Per germline, CDR1 GTSNPN and CDR2 SVGIG (reference sequence).

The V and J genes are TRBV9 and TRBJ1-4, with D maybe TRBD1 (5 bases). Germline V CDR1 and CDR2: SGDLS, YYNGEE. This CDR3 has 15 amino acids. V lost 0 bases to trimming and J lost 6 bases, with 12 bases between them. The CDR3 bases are TGTGCCAGCAGCGTAGGCGGGACGAGGGATGAAAAACTGTTTTTT. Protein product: CASSVGGTRDEKLFF.

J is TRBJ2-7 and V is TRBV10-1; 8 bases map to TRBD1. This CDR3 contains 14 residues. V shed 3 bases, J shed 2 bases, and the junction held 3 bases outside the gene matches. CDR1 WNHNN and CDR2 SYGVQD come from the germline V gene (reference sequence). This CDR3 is CASSERQGPYEQYF. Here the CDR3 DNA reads TGCGCCAGCAGTGAAAGACAGGGGCCCTACGAGCAGTACTTC.

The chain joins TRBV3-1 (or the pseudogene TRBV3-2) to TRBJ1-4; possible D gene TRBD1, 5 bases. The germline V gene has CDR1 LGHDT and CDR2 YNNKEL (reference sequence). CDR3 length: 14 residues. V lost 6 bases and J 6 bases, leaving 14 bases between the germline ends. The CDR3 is CASSTSGQYEKLFF. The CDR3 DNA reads TGTGCCAGCAGTACCTCGGGGCAATATGAAAAACTGTTTTTT.

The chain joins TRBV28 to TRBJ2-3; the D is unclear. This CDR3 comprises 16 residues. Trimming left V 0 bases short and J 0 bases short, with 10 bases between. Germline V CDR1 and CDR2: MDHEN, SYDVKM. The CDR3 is CASSLWTVGSTDTQYF. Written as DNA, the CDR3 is TGTGCCAGCAGTTTATGGACGGTGGGCAGCACAGATACGCAGTATTTT.

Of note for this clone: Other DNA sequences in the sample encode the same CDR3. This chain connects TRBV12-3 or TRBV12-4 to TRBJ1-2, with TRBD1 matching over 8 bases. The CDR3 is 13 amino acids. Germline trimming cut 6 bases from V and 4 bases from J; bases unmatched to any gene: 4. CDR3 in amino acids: CASSLDRGYGYTF. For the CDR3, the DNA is TGTGCCAGCAGCCTTGACAGGGGCTATGGCTACACCTTC.

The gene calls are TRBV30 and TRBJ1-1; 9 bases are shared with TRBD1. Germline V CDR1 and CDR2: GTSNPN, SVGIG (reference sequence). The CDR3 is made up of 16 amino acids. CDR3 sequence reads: CSLVRGTGSVNTEAFF. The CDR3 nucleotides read TGTTCTCTGGTGAGGGGGACAGGGAGCGTGAACACTGAAGCTTTCTTT.

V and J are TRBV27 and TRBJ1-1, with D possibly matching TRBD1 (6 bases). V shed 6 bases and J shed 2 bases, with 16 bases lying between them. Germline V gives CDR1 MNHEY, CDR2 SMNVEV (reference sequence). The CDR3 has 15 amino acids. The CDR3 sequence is CASRTQGWANTEAFF. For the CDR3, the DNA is TGTGCCAGCAGGACACAGGGTTGGGCCAACACTGAAGCTTTCTTT.